This entry is about one T cell receptor (beta chain). Its cognate antigen is unknown. Researchers ran the PCR with 60 Vbeta and 13 Jbeta primers. Profiled with immunoSEQ multiplex PCR; TCRdb holds only in-frame clones, not every one. The data hold 100,000 or so clones, with roughly 79% observed a single time. V was pared by 5 bases and J by 4 bases, with 7 bases of the junction left unmatched. Per germline, CDR1 SGHAT and CDR2 FQNNGV. The CDR3 length is 16 residues. This entry comes from a study of cytomegalovirus exposure and HLA in healthy donors. Overall study context: Among the approximately 400 genotyped donors, 81% were placed in the Caucasian-associated ancestry cluster.

General study findings and limits: Later on, an analysis tied approximately 17,000 TCR beta sequences to HLA alleles at 0.05 false discovery rate. The authors listed 150 or so TCR beta chains as cytomegalovirus-associated.

The receptor's source is a man aged 40-49 years in good health and CMV-seronegative. This chain links TRBV11-2 with TRBJ2-1; 11 bases align to TRBD1. The specimen was PBMCs. The CDR3: CASSLAGTGGYNEQFF. CDR3 DNA: TGTGCCAGCAGCCTCGCCGGGACAGGGGGGTACAATGAGCAGTTCTTC.